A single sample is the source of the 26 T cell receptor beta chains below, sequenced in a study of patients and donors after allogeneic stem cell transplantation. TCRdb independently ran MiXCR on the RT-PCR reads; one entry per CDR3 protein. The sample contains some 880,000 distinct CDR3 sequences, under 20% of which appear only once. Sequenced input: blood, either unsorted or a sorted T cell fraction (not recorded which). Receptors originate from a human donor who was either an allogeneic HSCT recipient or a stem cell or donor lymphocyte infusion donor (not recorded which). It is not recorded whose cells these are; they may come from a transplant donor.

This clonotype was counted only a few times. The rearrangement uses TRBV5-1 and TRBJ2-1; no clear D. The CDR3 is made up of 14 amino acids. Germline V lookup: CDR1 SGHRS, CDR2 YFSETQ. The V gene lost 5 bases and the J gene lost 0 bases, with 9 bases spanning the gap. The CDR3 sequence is CASRSPFSYNEQFF. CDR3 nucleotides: TGCGCCAGCAGATCTCCTTTCTCCTACAATGAGCAGTTCTTC.

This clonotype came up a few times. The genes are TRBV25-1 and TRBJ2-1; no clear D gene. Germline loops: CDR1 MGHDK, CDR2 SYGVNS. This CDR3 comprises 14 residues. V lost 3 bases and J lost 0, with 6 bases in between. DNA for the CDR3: TGTGCCAGCAGTGATTGGAGCTCCTACAATGAGCAGTTCTTC. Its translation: CASSDWSSYNEQFF. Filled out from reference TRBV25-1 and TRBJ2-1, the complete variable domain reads EADIYQTPRYLVIGTGKKITLECSQTMGHDKMYWYQQDPGMELHLIHYSYGVNSTEKGDLSSESTVSRIRTEHFPLTLESARPSHTSQYLCASSDWSSYNEQFFGPGTRLTVL.

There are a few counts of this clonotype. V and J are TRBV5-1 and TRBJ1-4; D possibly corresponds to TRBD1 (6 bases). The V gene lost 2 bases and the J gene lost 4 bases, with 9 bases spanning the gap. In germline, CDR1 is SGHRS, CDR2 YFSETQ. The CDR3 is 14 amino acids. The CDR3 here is CASSLGQLNEKLFF. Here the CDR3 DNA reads TGCGCCAGCAGCTTAGGACAGCTTAATGAAAAACTGTTTTTT.

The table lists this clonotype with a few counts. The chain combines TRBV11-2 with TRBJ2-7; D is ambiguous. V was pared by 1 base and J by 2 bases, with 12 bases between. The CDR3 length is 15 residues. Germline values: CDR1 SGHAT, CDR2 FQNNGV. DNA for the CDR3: TGTGCCAGCAGCTTAGTTAGGCAGTTAACCTACGAGCAGTACTTC. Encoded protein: CASSLVRQLTYEQYF.

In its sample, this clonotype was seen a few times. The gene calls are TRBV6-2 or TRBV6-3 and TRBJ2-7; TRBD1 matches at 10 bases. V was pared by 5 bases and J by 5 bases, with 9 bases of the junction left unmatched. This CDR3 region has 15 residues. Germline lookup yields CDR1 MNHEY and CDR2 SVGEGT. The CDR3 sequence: CASSRLRDRGNEQYF. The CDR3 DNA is TGTGCCAGCAGTCGGCTCCGGGACAGGGGTAACGAGCAGTACTTC.

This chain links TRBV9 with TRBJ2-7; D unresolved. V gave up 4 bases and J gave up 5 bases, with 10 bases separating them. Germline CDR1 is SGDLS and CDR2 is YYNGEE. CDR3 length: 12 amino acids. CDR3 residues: CASSSPADEQYF. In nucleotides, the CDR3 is TGTGCCAGCAGCTCCCCCGCGGACGAGCAGTACTTC.

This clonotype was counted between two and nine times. CDR3 nucleotides: TGCAGTGCTATTCCCATCAATGAGCAGTTCTTC. Its protein is CSAIPINEQFF. This chain uses TRBV20-1 with TRBJ2-1, with D unresolved. CDR1 is DFQATT, CDR2 SNEGSKA, per germline (reference sequence). With 4 bases removed from V and 6 bases from J, the gap between germline ends came to 7 bases. CDR3 length: 11 residues.

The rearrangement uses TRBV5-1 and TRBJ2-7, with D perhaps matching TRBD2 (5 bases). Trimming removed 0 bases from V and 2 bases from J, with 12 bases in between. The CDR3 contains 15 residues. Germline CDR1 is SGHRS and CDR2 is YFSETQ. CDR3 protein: CASSLGGASAYEQYF. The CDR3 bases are TGCGCCAGCAGCTTGGGGGGAGCGAGCGCCTACGAGCAGTACTTC. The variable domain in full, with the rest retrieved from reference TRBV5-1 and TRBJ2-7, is KAGVTQTPRYLIKTRGQQVTLSCSPISGHRSVSWYQQTPGQGLQFLFEYFSETQRNKGNFPGRFSGRQFSNSRSEMNVSTLELGDSALYLCASSLGGASAYEQYFGPGTRLTVT.

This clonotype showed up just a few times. Written as DNA, the CDR3 is TGCGCCAGCAGCCCCGGACAGGGACGCAATGAGCAGTTCTTC. This gives the protein CASSPGQGRNEQFF. The gene calls are TRBV4-3 and TRBJ2-1; TRBD1 matches 8 bases. CDR3 length equals 14 residues. Losses at the gene ends were 4 bases for V and 6 bases for J; bases not matched to a gene: 5. Germline V CDR1 and CDR2: LGHNA, YSLEER.

The CDR3 protein is CASSYFGTSFGTQYF. In DNA, the CDR3 is TGTGCCAGCAGTTACTTCGGGACTAGCTTTGGGACCCAGTACTTC. V gene TRBV6-5 combines with J gene TRBJ2-5, with TRBD2 matching over 9 bases. Germline CDR1 reads MNHEY; CDR2 reads SVGAGI. V lost 1 base, J lost 7 bases, and 7 bases stayed unmatched. This CDR3 has 15 amino acids.

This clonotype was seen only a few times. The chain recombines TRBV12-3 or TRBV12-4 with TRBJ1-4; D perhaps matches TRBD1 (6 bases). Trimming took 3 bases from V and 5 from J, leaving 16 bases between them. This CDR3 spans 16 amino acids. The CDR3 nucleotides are TGTGCCAGCAGTTTCGGGTCGGGACAACTAAATGAAAAACTGTTTTTT. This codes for CASSFGSGQLNEKLFF.

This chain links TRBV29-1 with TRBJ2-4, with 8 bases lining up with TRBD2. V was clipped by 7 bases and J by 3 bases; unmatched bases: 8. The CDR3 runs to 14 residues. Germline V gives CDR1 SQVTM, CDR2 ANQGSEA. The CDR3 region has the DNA TGCAGCGCCGTTAGCGGGATTGGCAAAAACATTCAGTACTTC. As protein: CSAVSGIGKNIQYF.

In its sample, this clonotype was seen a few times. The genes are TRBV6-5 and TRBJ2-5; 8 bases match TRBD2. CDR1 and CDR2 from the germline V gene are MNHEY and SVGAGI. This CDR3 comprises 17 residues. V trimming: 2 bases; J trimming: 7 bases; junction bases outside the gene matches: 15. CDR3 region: CASSYRVSGENYGTQYF. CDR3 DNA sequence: TGTGCCAGCAGTTACAGAGTTAGCGGGGAAAATTATGGGACCCAGTACTTC.

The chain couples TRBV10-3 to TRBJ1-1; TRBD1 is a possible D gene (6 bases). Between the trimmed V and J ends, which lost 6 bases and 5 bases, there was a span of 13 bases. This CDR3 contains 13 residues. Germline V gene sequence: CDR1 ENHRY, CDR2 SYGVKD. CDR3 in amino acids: CAISSVQGTEAFF. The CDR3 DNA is TGTGCCATCAGCTCAGTACAGGGAACTGAAGCTTTCTTT.

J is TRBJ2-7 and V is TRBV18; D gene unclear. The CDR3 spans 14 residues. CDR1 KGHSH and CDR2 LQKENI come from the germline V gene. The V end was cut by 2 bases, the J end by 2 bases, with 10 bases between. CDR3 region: CASSPADGTYEQYF. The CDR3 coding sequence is TGTGCCAGCTCACCAGCGGACGGCACCTACGAGCAGTACTTC.

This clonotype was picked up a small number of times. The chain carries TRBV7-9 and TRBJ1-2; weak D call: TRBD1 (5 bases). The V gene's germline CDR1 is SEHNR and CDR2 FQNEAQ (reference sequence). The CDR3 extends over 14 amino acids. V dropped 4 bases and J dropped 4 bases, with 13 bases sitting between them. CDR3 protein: CASSSSGNPYGYTF. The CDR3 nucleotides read TGTGCCAGCAGCTCTTCAGGGAACCCCTATGGCTACACCTTC.

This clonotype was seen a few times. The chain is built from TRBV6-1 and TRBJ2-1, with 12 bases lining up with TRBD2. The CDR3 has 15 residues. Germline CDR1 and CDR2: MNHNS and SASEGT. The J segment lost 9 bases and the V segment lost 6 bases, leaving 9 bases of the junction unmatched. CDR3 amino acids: CASSIPLAGGLEQFF. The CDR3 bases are TGTGCCAGCAGCATTCCACTAGCGGGAGGACTTGAGCAGTTCTTC.

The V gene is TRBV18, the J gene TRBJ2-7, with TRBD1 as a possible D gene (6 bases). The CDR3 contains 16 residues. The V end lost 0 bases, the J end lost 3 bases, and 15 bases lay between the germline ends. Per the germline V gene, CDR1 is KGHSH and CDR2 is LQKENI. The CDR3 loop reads CASSPPLGDKGYEQYF. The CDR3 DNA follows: TGTGCCAGCTCACCACCGCTGGGGGACAAAGGCTACGAGCAGTACTTC.

The CDR3 bases are TGTGCCAGCAGCCAAGGGGGGCAGGCCAAAAATCAGCCCCAGCATTTT. Its translation is CASSQGGQAKNQPQHF. The chain is built from TRBV3-1 and TRBJ1-5; the D gene is possibly TRBD1 (6 bases). The CDR3 length is 16 residues. V lost 1 base and J lost 4, with 14 bases in between. CDR1 and CDR2 (germline): LGHDT, YNNKEL (reference sequence).

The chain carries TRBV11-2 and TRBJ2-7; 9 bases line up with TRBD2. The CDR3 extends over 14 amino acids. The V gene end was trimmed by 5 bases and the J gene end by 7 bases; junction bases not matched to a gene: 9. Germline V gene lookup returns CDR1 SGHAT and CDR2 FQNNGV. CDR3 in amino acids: CASSVSGSSGEQYF. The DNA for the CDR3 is TGTGCCAGCAGCGTTAGCGGGAGCTCTGGGGAGCAGTACTTC.

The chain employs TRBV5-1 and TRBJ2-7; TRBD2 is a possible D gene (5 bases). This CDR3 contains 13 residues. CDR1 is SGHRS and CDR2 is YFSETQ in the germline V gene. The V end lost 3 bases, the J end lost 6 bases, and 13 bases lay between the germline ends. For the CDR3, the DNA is TGCGCCAGCAGCTCCCAGAGGAGCGGCGAGCAGTACTTC. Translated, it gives CASSSQRSGEQYF.

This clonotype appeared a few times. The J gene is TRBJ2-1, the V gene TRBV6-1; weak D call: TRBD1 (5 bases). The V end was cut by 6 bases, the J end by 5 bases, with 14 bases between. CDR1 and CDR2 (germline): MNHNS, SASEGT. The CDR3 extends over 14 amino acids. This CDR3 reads CASSQGPANNEQFF. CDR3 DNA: TGTGCCAGCAGCCAGGGTCCGGCCAACAATGAGCAGTTCTTC.

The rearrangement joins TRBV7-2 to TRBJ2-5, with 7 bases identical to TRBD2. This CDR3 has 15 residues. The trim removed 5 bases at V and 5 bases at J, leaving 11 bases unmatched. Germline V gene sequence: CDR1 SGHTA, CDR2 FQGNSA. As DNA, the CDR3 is TGTGCCAGCAGCCTGCGGACTAGTGGGCGGGAGACCCAGTACTTC. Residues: CASSLRTSGRETQYF. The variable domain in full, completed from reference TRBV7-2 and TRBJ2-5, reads GAGVSQSPSNKVTEKGKDVELRCDPISGHTALYWYRQSLGQGLEFLIYFQGNSAPDKSGLPSDRFSAERTGGSVSTLTIQRTQQEDSAVYLCASSLRTSGRETQYFGPGTRLLVL.

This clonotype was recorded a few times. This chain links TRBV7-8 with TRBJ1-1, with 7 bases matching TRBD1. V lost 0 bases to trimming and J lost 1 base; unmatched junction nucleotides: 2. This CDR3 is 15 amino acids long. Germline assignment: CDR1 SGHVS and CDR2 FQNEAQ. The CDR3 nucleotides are TGTGCCAGCAGCTTAGCTTGGACAGGGAACACTGAAGCTTTCTTT. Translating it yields CASSLAWTGNTEAFF.

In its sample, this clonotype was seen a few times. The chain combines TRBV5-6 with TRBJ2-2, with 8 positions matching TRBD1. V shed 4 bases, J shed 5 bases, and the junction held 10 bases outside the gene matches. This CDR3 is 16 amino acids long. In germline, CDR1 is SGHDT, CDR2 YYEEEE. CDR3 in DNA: TGTGCCAGCAGCATACCGACAGGGGCGAGGACCGGGGAGCTGTTTTTT. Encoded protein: CASSIPTGARTGELFF. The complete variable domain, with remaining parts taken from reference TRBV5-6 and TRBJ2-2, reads DAGVTQSPTHLIKTRGQQVTLRCSPKSGHDTVSWYQQALGQGPQFIFQYYEEEERQRGNFPDRFSGHQFPNYSSELNVNALLLGDSALYLCASSIPTGARTGELFFGEGSRLTVL.

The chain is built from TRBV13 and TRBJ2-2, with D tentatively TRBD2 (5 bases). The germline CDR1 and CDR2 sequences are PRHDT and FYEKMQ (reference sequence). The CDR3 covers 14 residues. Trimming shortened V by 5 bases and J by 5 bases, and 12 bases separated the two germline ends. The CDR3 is CASSNRGWTGELFF. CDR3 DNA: TGTGCCAGCAGCAACCGAGGGTGGACCGGGGAGCTGTTTTTT.